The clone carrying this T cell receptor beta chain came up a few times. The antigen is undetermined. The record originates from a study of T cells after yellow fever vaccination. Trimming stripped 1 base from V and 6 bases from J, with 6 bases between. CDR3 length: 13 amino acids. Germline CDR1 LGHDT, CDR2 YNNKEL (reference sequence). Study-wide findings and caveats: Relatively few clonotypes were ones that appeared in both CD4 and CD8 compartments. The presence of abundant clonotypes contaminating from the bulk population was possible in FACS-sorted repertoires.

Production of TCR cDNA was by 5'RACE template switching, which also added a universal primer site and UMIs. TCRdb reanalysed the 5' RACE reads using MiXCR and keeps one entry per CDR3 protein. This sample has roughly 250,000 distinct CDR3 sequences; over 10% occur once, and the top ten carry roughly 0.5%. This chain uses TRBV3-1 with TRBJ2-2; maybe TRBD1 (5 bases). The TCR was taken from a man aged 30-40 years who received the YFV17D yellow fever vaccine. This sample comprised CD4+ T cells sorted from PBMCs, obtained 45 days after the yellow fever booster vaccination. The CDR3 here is CASSQVTAGELFF. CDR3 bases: TGTGCCAGCAGCCAAGTGACAGCCGGGGAGCTGTTTTTT. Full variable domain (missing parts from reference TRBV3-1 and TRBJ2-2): DTAVSQTPKYLVTQMGNDKSIKCEQNLGHDTMYWYKQDSKKFLKIMFSYNNKELIINETVPNRFSPKSPDKAHLNLHINSLELGDSAVYFCASSQVTAGELFFGEGSRLTVL.